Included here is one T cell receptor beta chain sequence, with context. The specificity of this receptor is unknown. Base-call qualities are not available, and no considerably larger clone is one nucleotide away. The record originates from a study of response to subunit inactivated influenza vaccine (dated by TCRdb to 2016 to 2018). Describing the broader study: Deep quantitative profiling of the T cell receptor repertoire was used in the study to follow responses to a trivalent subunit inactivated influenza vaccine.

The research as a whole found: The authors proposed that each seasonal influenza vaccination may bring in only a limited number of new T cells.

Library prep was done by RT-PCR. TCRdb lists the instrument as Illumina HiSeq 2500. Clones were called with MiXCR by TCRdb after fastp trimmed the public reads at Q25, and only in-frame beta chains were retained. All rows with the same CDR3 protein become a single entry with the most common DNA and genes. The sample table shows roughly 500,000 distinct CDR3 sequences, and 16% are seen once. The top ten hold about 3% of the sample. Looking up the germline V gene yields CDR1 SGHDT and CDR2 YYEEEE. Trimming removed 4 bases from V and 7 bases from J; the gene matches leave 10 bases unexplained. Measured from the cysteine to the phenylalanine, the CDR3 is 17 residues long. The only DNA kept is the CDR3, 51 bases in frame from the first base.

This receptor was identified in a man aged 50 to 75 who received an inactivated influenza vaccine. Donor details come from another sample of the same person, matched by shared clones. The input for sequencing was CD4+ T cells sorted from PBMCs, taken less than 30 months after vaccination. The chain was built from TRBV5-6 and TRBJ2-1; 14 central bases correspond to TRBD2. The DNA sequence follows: TGTGCCAGCAGCGACCCGGGACTAGCGGGAGAGGGGAATGAGCAGTTCTTC. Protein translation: CASSDPGLAGEGNEQFF.